Following are 15 T cell receptor beta chains from one sample sequenced in a study of metastatic and nonmetastatic thyroid tumors. Using MiXCR, TCRdb reanalyzed the PCR reads. The repertoire holds about 15,000 clones, with 25% as singletons. Each patient went into thyroid surgery without having received any treatment. The specimen was adjacent normal tissue. These receptors were obtained from a female donor with papillary thyroid cancer or a benign thyroid nodule (not recorded which). Some clones in this sample may be carry-over from other donors' samples.

V and J are TRBV3-1 and TRBJ2-7, with D possibly being TRBD2 (5 bases). Trimming took 0 bases from V and 3 from J, leaving 15 bases between them. Looked up from germline, CDR1 is LGHDT and CDR2 is YNNKEL (reference sequence). There are 16 residues in the CDR3. DNA of the CDR3: TGTGCCAGCAGCCAAGATACAGCGGCAACCGTCTACGAGCAGTACTTC. As protein: CASSQDTAATVYEQYF.

This chain connects TRBV28 to TRBJ1-6; D ambiguous. The CDR3 extends over 15 amino acids. Germline CDR1 reads MDHEN; CDR2 reads SYDVKM. V was cut by 0 bases and J by 10 bases, with 13 bases left in between. The CDR3 sequence is CASSLWGSAGSPLHF. CDR3 DNA: TGTGCCAGCAGTTTATGGGGATCGGCAGGATCACCCCTCCACTTT.

The chain employs TRBV20-1 and TRBJ2-7; D is unresolved. Germline assignment: CDR1 DFQATT and CDR2 SNEGSKA (reference sequence). The V end lost 7 bases, the J end lost 0 bases, and 13 bases lay between the germline ends. The CDR3 is made up of 13 amino acids. The CDR3 loop is CSGLTLLSYEQYF. CDR3 in DNA: TGCAGTGGCTTGACACTTCTCTCCTACGAGCAGTACTTC.

This chain joins TRBV6-1 and TRBJ1-1; D not certain. Trimming pared 1 base from V and 2 bases from J, leaving 5 bases between. The CDR3 has 13 residues. Germline V CDR1 and CDR2: MNHNS, SASEGT. CDR3 sequence (DNA): TGTGCCAGCAGTGAAGGGGAAAACACTGAAGCTTTCTTT. This encodes CASSEGENTEAFF.

The rearrangement joins TRBV20-1 to TRBJ1-2; TRBD1 agrees at 8 bases. In germline, CDR1 is DFQATT, CDR2 SNEGSKA (reference sequence). The CDR3 has 15 amino acids. V lost 3 bases, J lost 6 bases, and 12 bases stayed unmatched. Here the CDR3 DNA reads TGCAGTGCTAGGAACCCCTGGGACAGGAACCATGGCTACACCTTC. Encoded protein: CSARNPWDRNHGYTF.

This clone was seen only a few times. The chain employs TRBV28 and TRBJ2-1; D unclear. The CDR3 has 13 residues. Trimming pared 4 bases from V and 13 bases from J, leaving 17 bases between. Germline CDR1 MDHEN, CDR2 SYDVKM. In DNA form, the CDR3 reads TGTGCCAGCAGTTCCCCCATGGGGATGGGTCAGTTCTTC. It yields the protein CASSSPMGMGQFF.

This rearrangement joins TRBV12-3 or TRBV12-4 to TRBJ1-4; the D gene is possibly TRBD1 (6 bases). The CDR3 is made up of 13 amino acids. With 7 bases removed from V and 3 bases from J, the gap between germline ends came to 9 bases. CDR3 in amino acids: CASNDRPNEKLFF. The CDR3 nucleotides are TGTGCCAGCAATGACAGGCCTAATGAAAAACTGTTTTTT.

In its sample, this clone is medium-sized. Other DNA sequences in this sample translate to the same CDR3. The gene calls are TRBV5-1 and TRBJ1-1; tentative D call: TRBD1 (6 bases). The CDR3 spans 15 residues. Germline lookup yields CDR1 SGHRS and CDR2 YFSETQ. V gave up 1 base and J gave up 6 bases, with 16 bases separating them. The CDR3 DNA sequence: TGCGCCAGCAGCTTGTTACAGGGCCCGGAATCTGAAGCTTTCTTT. Protein sequence: CASSLLQGPESEAFF.

The table lists this clone with a few counts. The gene calls are TRBV12-3 or TRBV12-4 and TRBJ1-4; D not resolved. There are 13 residues in the CDR3. Trimming cost V 6 bases and J 11 bases, with 16 bases left between them. The chain's CDR3 is CASRATVIRKLFF. Written as DNA, the CDR3 is TGTGCCAGCAGGGCTACGGTGATAAGGAAACTGTTTTTT.

The sample holds many counts of this clone. The chain links TRBV5-1 to TRBJ2-1; D may match TRBD1 or TRBD2 (5 bases each). Trimming left V 0 bases short and J 8 bases short, with 12 bases between. The CDR3 spans 14 residues. The germline CDR1 and CDR2 sequences are SGHRS and YFSETQ. CDR3 in amino acids: CASSLVGPGDEQFF. The CDR3 nucleotides read TGCGCCAGCAGCTTGGTGGGACCAGGTGATGAGCAGTTCTTC.

This chain connects TRBV28 to TRBJ2-7; D is perhaps TRBD2 (5 bases). The CDR3 runs 16 residues. Germline V gene sequence: CDR1 MDHEN, CDR2 SYDVKM. V gave up 6 bases and J gave up 1 base, with 19 bases separating them. DNA for the CDR3: TGTGCCAGCAGGCCCTACGGGTCCCCGGGGTCCTACGAGCAGTACTTC. This gives the protein CASRPYGSPGSYEQYF.

The chain couples TRBV5-1 to TRBJ2-5; 9 bases fit TRBD1. CDR1 is SGHRS and CDR2 is YFSETQ in the germline V gene. The trim removed 2 bases at V and 3 bases at J, leaving 8 bases unmatched. The CDR3 extends over 16 amino acids. The CDR3 reads CASSLNRGPREETQYF. The CDR3, as DNA: TGCGCCAGCAGCTTAAACAGGGGGCCGAGGGAAGAGACCCAGTACTTC.

This clone has just a few counts. In DNA, the CDR3 is TGTGCCAGAGACACTGAAGCTTTCTTT. It translates to CARDTEAFF. The chain joins TRBV2 to TRBJ1-1, with D unclear. Germline V lookup: CDR1 SNHLY, CDR2 FYNNEI. V lost 9 bases to trimming and J lost 3 bases, with 2 bases between them. The CDR3 totals 9 residues. Together with reference TRBV2 and TRBJ1-1, the CDR3 gives the full variable domain: EPEVTQTPSHQVTQMGQEVILRCVPISNHLYFYWYRQILGQKVEFLVSFYNNEISEKSEIFDDQFSVERPDGSNFTLKIRSTKLEDSAMYFCARDTEAFFGQGTRLTVV.

This sequence joins TRBV28 and TRBJ2-3; D possibly corresponds to TRBD1 (6 bases). This CDR3 is built from 12 residues. CDR1 and CDR2 from the germline V gene are MDHEN and SYDVKM. Trimming removed 6 bases at V and 6 bases at J, with 10 bases between. This CDR3 is CASRVTGDTQYF. CDR3 DNA: TGTGCCAGCAGAGTAACAGGGGATACGCAGTATTTT.

This clone was seen more than once but under ten times. The J gene is TRBJ1-1, the V gene TRBV5-1, with TRBD1 matching 7 bases. With 7 bases clipped from V and 7 bases from J, the junction kept 10 bases outside the gene matches. The CDR3 runs to 13 residues. The germline gives CDR1 SGHRS, CDR2 YFSETQ. CDR3 sequence: CASVLDQGGEAFF. Here the CDR3 DNA reads TGCGCCAGCGTTCTAGACCAGGGGGGTGAAGCTTTCTTT.